Presented here are 16 T cell receptor beta chains from one specimen sequenced in a study of OX40 agonist ivuxolimab in advanced cancers. Generated by immunoSEQ multiplex PCR, the TCRdb table keeps only in-frame clones and is missing some. Of tens of thousands of clones in the sample, roughly 79% are singletons; the top ten hold approximately 31%. Material: CD4+ or CD8+ T cells sorted from blood, obtained in a trial of the OX40 agonist ivuxolimab. These receptors were obtained from an adult with an advanced solid tumor such as melanoma, head and neck, liver or kidney cancer.

This clone occurred once. The V call is TRBV7-6, the J call TRBJ2-7; D might be TRBD1 (6 bases). Trimming pared 2 bases from V and 3 bases from J, leaving 8 bases between. The V gene's germline CDR1 is SGHVS and CDR2 FNYEAQ. This CDR3 is 13 amino acids long. CDR3 coding DNA: TGTGCCAGCAGCTTAAGGGACAACTACGAGCAGTACTTC. This translates into CASSLRDNYEQYF.

The V gene is TRBV4-1, the J gene TRBJ2-3; 10 bases align to TRBD2. The CDR3 loop spans 15 amino acids. CDR1 is MGHRA, CDR2 YSYEKL, per germline. The trim removed 4 bases at V and 4 bases at J, leaving 5 bases unmatched. CDR3 loop: CASSLIAGGPDTQYF. The CDR3 coding sequence is TGCGCCAGCAGCCTCATAGCGGGAGGCCCAGATACGCAGTATTTT.

V gene TRBV7-6 combines with J gene TRBJ1-2, with a weak D call TRBD1 (5 bases). The germline gives CDR1 SGHVS, CDR2 FNYEAQ. The CDR3 sequence is 15 residues long. The V gene lost 5 bases and the J gene lost 2 bases, with 15 bases spanning the gap. The CDR3 protein is CASSLGTPLNYGYTF. CDR3 bases: TGTGCCAGCAGCCTTGGGACCCCGCTAAACTATGGCTACACCTTC. Based on the CDR3 plus reference TRBV7-6 and TRBJ1-2, the full variable domain is GAGVSQSPRYKVTKRGQDVALRCDPISGHVSLYWYRQALGQGPEFLTYFNYEAQQDKSGLPNDRFSAERPEGSISTLTIQRTEQRDSAMYRCASSLGTPLNYGYTFGSGTRLTVV.

V is TRBV7-3 and J is TRBJ2-2; D gene unclear. The length of the CDR3 is 12 residues. Per the germline V gene, CDR1 is SGHTA and CDR2 is FQGTGA. V was clipped by 4 bases and J by 5 bases, with 5 bases between them. CDR3 in DNA: TGTGCCAGCAGCTCTTTGACCGGGGAGCTGTTTTTT. Its translation: CASSSLTGELFF.

The chain uses TRBV4-2 and TRBJ2-1, with D possibly matching TRBD1 (5 bases). V gave up 2 bases and J gave up 7 bases, with 15 bases separating them. This CDR3 spans 15 amino acids. Per germline, CDR1 LGHNA and CDR2 YNFKEQ. Here the CDR3 reads CASSQTKAGKNEQFF. In nucleotides, the CDR3 is TGTGCCAGCAGCCAAACGAAGGCAGGGAAGAATGAGCAGTTCTTC.

The rearrangement links TRBV30 to TRBJ2-5; D unresolved. The end of the DNA is better explained by TRBJ2-7, so the J call may be wrong. The CDR3 is 15 amino acids. Germline CDR1 GTSNPN, CDR2 SVGIG (reference sequence). The CDR3 spells CAWSIGIRVGSEQYF. The CDR3, as DNA: TGTGCCTGGAGTATAGGGATTAGGGTGGGCTCCGAGCAGTACTTC.

The gene calls are TRBV15 and TRBJ2-7, with 8 bases that match TRBD2. The CDR3 totals 15 residues. CDR1 and CDR2 from the germline V gene are LNHNV and YYDKDF (reference sequence). V trimming: 1 base; J trimming: 2 bases; junction bases outside the gene matches: 4. CDR3 coding DNA: TGTGCCACCAGCAGAGGCCTAGCGGGCGCCTACGAGCAGTACTTC. It specifies CATSRGLAGAYEQYF.

CDR3 loop: CASSSWVGEEQYF. The CDR3 DNA follows: TGTGCCAGCAGCTCATGGGTCGGGGAGGAGCAGTACTTC. The chain carries TRBV7-3 and TRBJ2-7; tentatively, D is TRBD2 (5 bases). The V end was cut by 4 bases, the J end by 7 bases, with 14 bases between. The germline gives CDR1 SGHTA, CDR2 FQGTGA. The CDR3 covers 13 residues. Using reference TRBV7-3 and TRBJ2-7 for the parts outside the CDR3, the full variable domain is GAGVSQTPSNKVTEKGKYVELRCDPISGHTALYWYRQSLGQGPEFLIYFQGTGAADDSGLPNDRFFAVRPEGSVSTLKIQRTERGDSAVYLCASSSWVGEEQYFGPGTRLTVT.

CDR3 loop: CASSQVASTDTQYF. DNA of the CDR3: TGCGCCAGCAGCCAAGTGGCCAGCACAGATACGCAGTATTTT. This chain uses TRBV4-1 with TRBJ2-3; D remains unclear. The CDR3 spans 14 residues. The germline CDR1 and CDR2 sequences are MGHRA and YSYEKL. Trimming took off 1 base at V and 0 bases at J, with 5 bases between the two ends.

This clone was found a few times. The rearrangement links TRBV12-2 to TRBJ2-7; the table names TRBD1, a call not compared with the DNA. TRBV12-2 is a pseudogene locus. The CDR3 is 15 residues long. The CDR3 is CASRLGTRRFYEQYF. In DNA form, the CDR3 reads TGTGCAAGTCGCTTAGGGACAAGGAGATTCTACGAGCAGTACTTC.

The genes are TRBV28 and TRBJ1-5; the D gene is possibly TRBD1 (5 bases). CDR3 size: 14 residues. Germline assignment: CDR1 MDHEN and CDR2 SYDVKM. Trimming left V 8 bases short and J 3 bases short, with 14 bases between. The CDR3 DNA reads as TGTGCCAGCTCGGACATTTCCCTCAATCAGCCCCAGCATTTT. Translated: CASSDISLNQPQHF.

V gene TRBV5-6 combines with J gene TRBJ2-2; D unclear. The CDR3 consists of 16 residues. Germline assignment: CDR1 SGHDT and CDR2 YYEEEE. Trimming took 1 base from V and 3 from J, leaving 13 bases between them. CDR3 residues: CASSLSHDTYTGELFF. CDR3 DNA sequence: TGTGCCAGCAGCTTGTCACACGACACTTACACCGGGGAGCTGTTTTTT.

The V and J genes are TRBV4-1 and TRBJ2-5; the match to TRBD1 covers 8 bases. The tail of the sequence fits TRBJ2-7 better, so the J call may be wrong. The CDR3 length is 14 residues. Germline assignment: CDR1 MGHRA and CDR2 YSYEKL. In nucleotides, the CDR3 is TGCGCCAGCAGCCAGGACAGGGAGCTCTACGAGCAGTACTTC. Amino acid sequence: CASSQDRELYEQYF.

This chain joins TRBV7-9 and TRBJ2-2; 12 bases map to TRBD2. Germline V gene sequence: CDR1 SEHNR, CDR2 FQNEAQ (reference sequence). The V and J ends lost 6 bases and 4 bases, in that order; junction bases with no gene match: 3. The CDR3 is 15 residues long. The CDR3: CASSKTSGGTGELFF. CDR3 nucleotide sequence: TGTGCCAGCAGTAAGACTAGCGGGGGCACCGGGGAGCTGTTTTTT.

CDR3 protein: CASDWSLGGGNTIYF. CDR3 sequence (DNA): TGTGCCTCTGATTGGAGTCTGGGAGGGGGAAACACCATATATTTT. The chain uses TRBV30 and TRBJ1-3; D not certain. The CDR3 sequence is 15 residues long. V was clipped by 7 bases and J by 4 bases, with 20 bases between them. CDR1 and CDR2 (germline): GTSNPN, SVGIG (reference sequence).

The chain combines TRBV9 with TRBJ2-1; 8 positions agree with TRBD2. Germline trimming cut 3 bases from V and 8 bases from J; bases unmatched to any gene: 7. Germline V gene sequence: CDR1 SGDLS, CDR2 YYNGEE. This CDR3 region has 14 residues. CDR3 coding DNA: TGTGCCAGCAGCGATAGCGGGATTTTCGATGAGCAGTTCTTC. Amino acid sequence: CASSDSGIFDEQFF.